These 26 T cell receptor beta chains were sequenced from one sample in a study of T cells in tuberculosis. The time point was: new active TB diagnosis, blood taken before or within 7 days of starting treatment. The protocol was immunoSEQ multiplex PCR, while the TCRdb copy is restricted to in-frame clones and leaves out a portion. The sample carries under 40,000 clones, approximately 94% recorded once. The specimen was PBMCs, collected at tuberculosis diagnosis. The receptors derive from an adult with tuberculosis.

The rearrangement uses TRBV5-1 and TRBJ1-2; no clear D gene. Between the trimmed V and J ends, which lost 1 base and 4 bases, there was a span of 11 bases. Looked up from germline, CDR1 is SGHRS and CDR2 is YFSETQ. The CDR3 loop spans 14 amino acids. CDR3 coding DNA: TGCGCCAGCAGCTTGACATCTTCGGGCTATGGCTACACCTTC. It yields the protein CASSLTSSGYGYTF.

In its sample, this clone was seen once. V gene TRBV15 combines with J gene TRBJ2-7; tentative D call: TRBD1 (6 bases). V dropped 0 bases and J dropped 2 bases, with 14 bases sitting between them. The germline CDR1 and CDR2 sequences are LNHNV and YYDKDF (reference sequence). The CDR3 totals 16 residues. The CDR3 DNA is TGTGCCACCAGCAGAGATCTGAAACAGGGAGCCTACGAGCAGTACTTC. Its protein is CATSRDLKQGAYEQYF.

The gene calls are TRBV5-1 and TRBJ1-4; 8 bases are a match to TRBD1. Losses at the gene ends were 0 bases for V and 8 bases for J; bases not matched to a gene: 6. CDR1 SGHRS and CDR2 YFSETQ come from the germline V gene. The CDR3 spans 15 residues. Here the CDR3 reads CASSLGRAGGEKLFF. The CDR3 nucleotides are TGCGCCAGCAGCTTGGGAAGGGCAGGGGGCGAAAAACTGTTTTTT.

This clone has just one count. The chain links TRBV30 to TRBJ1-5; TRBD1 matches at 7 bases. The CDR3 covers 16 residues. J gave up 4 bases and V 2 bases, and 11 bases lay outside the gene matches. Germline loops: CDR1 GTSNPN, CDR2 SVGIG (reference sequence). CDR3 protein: CAWSSFKDRLNQPQHF. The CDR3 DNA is TGTGCCTGGAGTTCCTTTAAGGACAGGTTAAATCAGCCCCAGCATTTT.

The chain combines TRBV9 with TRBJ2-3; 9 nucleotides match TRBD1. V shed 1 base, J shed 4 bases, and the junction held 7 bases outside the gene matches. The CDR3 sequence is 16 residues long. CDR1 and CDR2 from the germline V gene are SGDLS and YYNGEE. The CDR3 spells CASSVRGDRGADTQYF. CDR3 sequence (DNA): TGTGCCAGCAGCGTAAGGGGAGACAGGGGGGCAGATACGCAGTATTTT.

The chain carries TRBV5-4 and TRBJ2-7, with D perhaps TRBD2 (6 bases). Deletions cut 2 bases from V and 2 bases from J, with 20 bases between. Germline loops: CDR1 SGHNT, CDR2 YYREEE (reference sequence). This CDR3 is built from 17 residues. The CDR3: CASSFSGLGQRPYEQYF. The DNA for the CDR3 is TGTGCCAGCAGCTTTAGCGGCTTGGGCCAACGTCCCTACGAGCAGTACTTC.

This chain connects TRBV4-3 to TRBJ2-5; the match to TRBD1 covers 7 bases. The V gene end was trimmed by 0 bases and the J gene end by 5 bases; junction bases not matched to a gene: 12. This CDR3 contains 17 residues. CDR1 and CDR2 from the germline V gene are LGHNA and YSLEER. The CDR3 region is CASSQDVAGGQRETQYF. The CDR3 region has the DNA TGCGCCAGCAGCCAAGATGTCGCAGGGGGTCAAAGGGAGACCCAGTACTTC.

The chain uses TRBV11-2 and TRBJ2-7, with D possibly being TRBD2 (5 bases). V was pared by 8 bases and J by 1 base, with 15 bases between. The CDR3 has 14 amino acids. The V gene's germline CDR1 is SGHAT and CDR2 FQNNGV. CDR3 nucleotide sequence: TGTGCCAGCCACCCGGCGGGCAAGTCCTACGAGCAGTACTTC. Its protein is CASHPAGKSYEQYF.

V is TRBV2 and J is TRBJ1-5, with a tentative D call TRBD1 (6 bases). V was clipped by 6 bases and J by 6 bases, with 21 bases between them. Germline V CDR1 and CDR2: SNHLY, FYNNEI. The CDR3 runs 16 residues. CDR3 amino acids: CASSPPRDTSFQPQHF. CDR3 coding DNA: TGTGCCAGCAGCCCCCCCCGGGACACGTCGTTTCAGCCCCAGCATTTT. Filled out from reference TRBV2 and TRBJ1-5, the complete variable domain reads EPEVTQTPSHQVTQMGQEVILRCVPISNHLYFYWYRQILGQKVEFLVSFYNNEISEKSEIFDDQFSVERPDGSNFTLKIRSTKLEDSAMYFCASSPPRDTSFQPQHFGDGTRLSIL.

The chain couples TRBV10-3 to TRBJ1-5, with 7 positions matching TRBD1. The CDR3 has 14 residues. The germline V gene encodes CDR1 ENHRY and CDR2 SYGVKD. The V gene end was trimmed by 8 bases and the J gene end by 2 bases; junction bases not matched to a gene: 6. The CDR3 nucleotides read TGTGCCATCGGTCCCGGGACAGGCAATCAGCCCCAGCATTTT. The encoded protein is CAIGPGTGNQPQHF.

Here the CDR3 reads CASSPEDRKTQYF. CDR3 in DNA: TGTGCCAGCTCACCAGAGGACAGAAAGACCCAGTACTTC. The rearrangement joins TRBV18 to TRBJ2-5, with D tentatively TRBD1 (6 bases). V lost 2 bases and J lost 6, with 10 bases in between. The CDR3 totals 13 residues. Germline V lookup: CDR1 KGHSH, CDR2 LQKENI.

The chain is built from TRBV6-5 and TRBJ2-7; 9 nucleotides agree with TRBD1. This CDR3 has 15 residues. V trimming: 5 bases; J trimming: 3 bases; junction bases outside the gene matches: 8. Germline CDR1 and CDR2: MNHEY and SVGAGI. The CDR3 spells CASSPSWTGVYEQYF. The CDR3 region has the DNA TGTGCCAGCAGTCCCAGTTGGACAGGGGTCTACGAGCAGTACTTC.

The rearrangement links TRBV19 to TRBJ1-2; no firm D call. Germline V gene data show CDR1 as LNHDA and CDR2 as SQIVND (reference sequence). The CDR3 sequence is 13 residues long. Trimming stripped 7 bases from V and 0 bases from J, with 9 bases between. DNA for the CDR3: TGTGCCAGTACCTTGGCACCTAACTATGGCTACACCTTC. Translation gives CASTLAPNYGYTF.

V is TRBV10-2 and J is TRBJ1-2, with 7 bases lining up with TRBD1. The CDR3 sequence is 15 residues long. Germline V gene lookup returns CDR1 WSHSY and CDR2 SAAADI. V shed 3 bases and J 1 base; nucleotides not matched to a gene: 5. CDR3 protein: CASSDHRGGNYGYTF. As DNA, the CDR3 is TGCGCCAGCAGTGACCACAGGGGAGGTAACTATGGCTACACCTTC.

CDR3 sequence: CASSEAAGRKDYEQYF. CDR3 sequence (DNA): TGCGCCAGCAGTGAGGCAGCGGGACGGAAGGACTACGAGCAGTACTTC. This rearrangement joins TRBV10-1 to TRBJ2-7; the match to TRBD2 covers 7 bases. Trimming cost V 2 bases and J 3 bases; bases outside gene matches: 10. This CDR3 is built from 16 residues. Germline CDR1 WNHNN, CDR2 SYGVQD (reference sequence).

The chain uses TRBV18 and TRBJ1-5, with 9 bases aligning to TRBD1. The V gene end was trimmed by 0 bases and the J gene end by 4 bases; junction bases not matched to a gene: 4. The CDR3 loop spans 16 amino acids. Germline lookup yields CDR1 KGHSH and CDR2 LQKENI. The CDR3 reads CASSPPGTGQNQPQHF. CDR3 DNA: TGTGCCAGCTCACCACCAGGGACAGGGCAGAATCAGCCCCAGCATTTT.

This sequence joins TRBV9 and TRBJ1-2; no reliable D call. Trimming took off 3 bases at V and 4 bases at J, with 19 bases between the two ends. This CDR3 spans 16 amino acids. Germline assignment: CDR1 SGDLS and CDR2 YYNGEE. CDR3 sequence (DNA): TGTGCCAGCAGCGGGCCCGCTGGCCTACGGAGCTATGGCTACACCTTC. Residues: CASSGPAGLRSYGYTF.

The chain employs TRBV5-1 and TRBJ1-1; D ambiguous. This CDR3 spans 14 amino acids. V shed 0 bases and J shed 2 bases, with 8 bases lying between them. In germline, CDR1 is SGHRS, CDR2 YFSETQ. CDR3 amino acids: CASSLAQTNTEAFF. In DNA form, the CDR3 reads TGCGCCAGCAGCTTGGCTCAGACTAACACTGAAGCTTTCTTT.

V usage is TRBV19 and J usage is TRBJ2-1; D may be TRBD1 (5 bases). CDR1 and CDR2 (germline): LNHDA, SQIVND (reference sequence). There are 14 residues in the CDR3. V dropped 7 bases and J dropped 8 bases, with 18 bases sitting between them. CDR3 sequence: CASTDSGVFHEQFF. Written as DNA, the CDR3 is TGTGCCAGTACTGACAGTGGGGTTTTCCATGAGCAGTTCTTC.

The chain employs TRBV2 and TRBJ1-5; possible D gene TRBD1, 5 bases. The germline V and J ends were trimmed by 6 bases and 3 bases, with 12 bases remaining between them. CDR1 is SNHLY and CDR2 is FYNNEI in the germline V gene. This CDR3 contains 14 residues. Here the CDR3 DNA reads TGTGCCAGCAGGTCCACAGGTTTCAATCAGCCCCAGCATTTT. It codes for CASRSTGFNQPQHF. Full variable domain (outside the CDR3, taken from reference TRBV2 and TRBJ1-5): EPEVTQTPSHQVTQMGQEVILRCVPISNHLYFYWYRQILGQKVEFLVSFYNNEISEKSEIFDDQFSVERPDGSNFTLKIRSTKLEDSAMYFCASRSTGFNQPQHFGDGTRLSIL.

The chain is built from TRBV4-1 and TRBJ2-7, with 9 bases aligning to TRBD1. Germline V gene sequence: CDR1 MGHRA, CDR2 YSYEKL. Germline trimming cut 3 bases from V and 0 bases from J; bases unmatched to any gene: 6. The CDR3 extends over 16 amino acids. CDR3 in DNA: TGCGCCAGCAGCCACCTACAGGGGGCCAGCTCCTACGAGCAGTACTTC. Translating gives CASSHLQGASSYEQYF.

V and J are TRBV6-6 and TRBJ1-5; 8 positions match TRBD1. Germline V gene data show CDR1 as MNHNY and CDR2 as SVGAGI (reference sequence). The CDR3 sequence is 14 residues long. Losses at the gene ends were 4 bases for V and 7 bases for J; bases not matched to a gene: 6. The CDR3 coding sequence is TGTGCCAGCAGTTCAGGACAGGGACGGCAGCCCCAGCATTTT. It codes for CASSSGQGRQPQHF.

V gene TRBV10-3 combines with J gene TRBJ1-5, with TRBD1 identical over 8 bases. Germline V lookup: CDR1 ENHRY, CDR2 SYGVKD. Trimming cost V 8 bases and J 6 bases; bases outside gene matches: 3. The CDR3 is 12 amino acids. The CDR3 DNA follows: TGTGCCATCGAGGACAGGGTTCAGCCCCAGCATTTT. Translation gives CAIEDRVQPQHF.

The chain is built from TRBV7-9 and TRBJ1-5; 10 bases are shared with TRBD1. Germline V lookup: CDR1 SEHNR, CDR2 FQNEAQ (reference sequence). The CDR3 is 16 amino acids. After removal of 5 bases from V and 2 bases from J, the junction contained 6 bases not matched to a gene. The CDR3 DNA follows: TGTGCCAGCAGCCCTGGGACAGGGGTACGCAATCAGCCCCAGCATTTT. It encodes CASSPGTGVRNQPQHF.

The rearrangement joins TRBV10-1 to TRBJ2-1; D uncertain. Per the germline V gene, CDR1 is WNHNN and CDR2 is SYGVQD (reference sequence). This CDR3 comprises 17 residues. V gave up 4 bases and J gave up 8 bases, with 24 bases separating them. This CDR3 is CASSAVGRALKAYEQFF. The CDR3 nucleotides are TGCGCCAGCAGTGCGGTTGGGCGAGCTCTAAAGGCTTATGAGCAGTTCTTC.

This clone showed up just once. CDR3 sequence: CASSTSRAGNQPQHF. The DNA of the CDR3 is TGTGCCAGTAGCACATCGCGCGCGGGCAATCAGCCCCAGCATTTT. The chain uses TRBV19 and TRBJ1-5; D unclear. Trimming left V 6 bases short and J 2 bases short, with 14 bases between. The CDR3 consists of 15 residues. The germline gives CDR1 LNHDA, CDR2 SQIVND (reference sequence).